This is a list of T cell receptor beta chains from one sample in a study of cytomegalovirus exposure and HLA in healthy donors. Some clones are missing from TCRdb's copy, which holds only in-frame ones; the method was immunoSEQ multiplex PCR. Of approximately 190,000 clones in the sample, 77% were seen once. The sample comprised PBMCs. The receptor set was obtained from a woman in her 30s in good health and CMV-seropositive. Both conserved end residues are part of each CDR3. The order of the fields is CDR3 protein, CDR3 DNA, clone size, D gene, J gene, V gene. D genes are given only for firm matches. Expanded clones get a size class; other rows say once, few or many, or leave the size out.

CDR3 protein: CASSLGTGTDTEAFF
CDR3 DNA: TGTGCCAGCAGCTTAGGCACAGGGACGGACACTGAAGCTTTCTTT
clone size: few
D gene: -
J gene: TRBJ1-1
V gene: TRBV7-6

CDR3 protein: CASSLVETVIPYEQYF
CDR3 DNA: TGTGCCAGCAGCTTGGTGGAGACAGTGATCCCCTACGAGCAGTACTTC
clone size: -
D gene: -
J gene: TRBJ2-7
V gene: TRBV5-6

CDR3 protein: CASSNLAGGQGETQYF
CDR3 DNA: TGTGCCAGTAGTAACCTAGCGGGGGGGCAAGGGGAGACCCAGTACTTC
clone size: -
D gene: TRBD2
J gene: TRBJ2-5
V gene: TRBV19

CDR3 protein: CASSRGGATDTQYF
CDR3 DNA: TGTGCCAGCAGTAGGGGGGGCGCCACAGATACGCAGTATTTT
clone size: -
D gene: -
J gene: TRBJ2-3
V gene: TRBV7-2

CDR3 protein: CASSLVGLFGNTIYF
CDR3 DNA: TGTGCCAGCAGTTTGGTGGGGCTCTTTGGAAACACCATATATTTT
clone size: -
D gene: -
J gene: TRBJ1-3
V gene: TRBV28

CDR3 protein: CASSPGRTF
CDR3 DNA: TGTGCCAGCAGCCCCGGTCGGACCTTC
clone size: -
D gene: -
J gene: TRBJ1-2
V gene: TRBV6-6

CDR3 protein: CASSYKSGTGDNEKLFF
CDR3 DNA: TGCGCCAGCAGCTATAAATCCGGGACAGGGGATAATGAAAAACTGTTTTTT
clone size: -
D gene: TRBD1
J gene: TRBJ1-4
V gene: TRBV5-1

CDR3 protein: CASSYRAGQPQHF
CDR3 DNA: TGTGCCAGCAGCTACAGGGCTGGTCAGCCCCAGCATTTT
clone size: few
D gene: -
J gene: TRBJ1-5
V gene: TRBV7-6

CDR3 protein: CASSTIGQSQETQYF
CDR3 DNA: TGTGCCAGCAGCACAATCGGACAGTCCCAAGAGACCCAGTACTTC
clone size: -
D gene: -
J gene: TRBJ2-5
V gene: TRBV28

CDR3 protein: CASSPGGEYEQYF
CDR3 DNA: TGTGCCAGCTCACCGGGGGGTGAGTACGAGCAGTACTTC
clone size: -
D gene: -
J gene: TRBJ2-7
V gene: TRBV18

CDR3 protein: CASSDRTGGYGYTF
CDR3 DNA: TGTGCCAGCAGCGATCGGACAGGGGGCTATGGCTACACCTTC
clone size: -
D gene: TRBD1
J gene: TRBJ1-2
V gene: TRBV9

CDR3 protein: CASSPRDIFSYEQYF
CDR3 DNA: TGTGCCAGCAGCCCAAGGGACATCTTCTCCTACGAGCAGTACTTC
clone size: few
D gene: -
J gene: TRBJ2-7
V gene: TRBV7-2

CDR3 protein: CASSSYGTSGAHEQYF
CDR3 DNA: TGCGCCAGCAGCTCCTATGGGACTAGCGGGGCCCACGAGCAGTACTTC
clone size: -
D gene: TRBD2
J gene: TRBJ2-7
V gene: TRBV5-1

CDR3 protein: CASSVQGSTDTQYF
CDR3 DNA: TGCGCCAGCAGTGTTCAGGGAAGCACAGATACGCAGTATTTT
clone size: few
D gene: -
J gene: TRBJ2-3
V gene: TRBV10-2

CDR3 protein: CASSLDGSGRSEQFF
CDR3 DNA: TGCGCCAGCAGCCTGGACGGTAGCGGGAGGAGCGAGCAGTTCTTC
clone size: -
D gene: TRBD2
J gene: TRBJ2-1
V gene: TRBV5-1

CDR3 protein: CASSESSGRATGELFF
CDR3 DNA: TGTGCCAGCAGTGAATCAAGCGGGAGGGCGACCGGGGAGCTGTTTTTT
clone size: -
D gene: TRBD2
J gene: TRBJ2-2
V gene: TRBV25-1

CDR3 protein: CASSPGLTNTEAFF
CDR3 DNA: TGTGCCAGCAGCCCGGGACTGACTAACACTGAAGCTTTCTTT
clone size: few
D gene: -
J gene: TRBJ1-1
V gene: TRBV7-9

CDR3 protein: CASSLWSSGSEQYF
CDR3 DNA: TGTGCCAGCAGCTTATGGAGTAGCGGGAGCGAGCAGTACTTC
clone size: -
D gene: TRBD2
J gene: TRBJ2-7
V gene: TRBV7-6

CDR3 protein: CASDRAPSEPQHF
CDR3 DNA: TGTGCCAGTGACAGGGCCCCTAGCGAGCCCCAGCATTTT
clone size: -
D gene: TRBD1
J gene: TRBJ1-5
V gene: TRBV19

CDR3 protein: CASARDRNRYEQYF
CDR3 DNA: TGTGCCAGTGCCCGGGACAGAAATAGGTACGAGCAGTACTTC
clone size: -
D gene: TRBD1
J gene: TRBJ2-7
V gene: TRBV5-4

CDR3 protein: CASSGGQGPRYNEQFF
CDR3 DNA: TGTGCCAGCAGTGGCGGCCAGGGGCCGAGGTACAATGAGCAGTTCTTC
clone size: -
D gene: -
J gene: TRBJ2-1
V gene: TRBV2

CDR3 protein: CASSILVGGRTYNEQFF
CDR3 DNA: TGTGCCAGTAGTATCCTCGTCGGCGGGAGAACCTACAATGAGCAGTTCTTC
clone size: -
D gene: TRBD2
J gene: TRBJ2-1
V gene: TRBV19

CDR3 protein: CASSLGWAGDTQYF
CDR3 DNA: TGTGCCAGCAGCTTAGGTTGGGCCGGAGATACGCAGTATTTT
clone size: -
D gene: -
J gene: TRBJ2-3
V gene: TRBV7-9

CDR3 protein: CASSETQGPGGYTF
CDR3 DNA: TGTGCCAGCAGTGAGACCCAGGGCCCCGGGGGCTACACCTTC
clone size: -
D gene: -
J gene: TRBJ1-2
V gene: TRBV2

CDR3 protein: CASSMKTGIYEQYF
CDR3 DNA: TGTGCCAGTAGTATGAAGACAGGGATTTACGAGCAGTACTTC
clone size: -
D gene: TRBD1
J gene: TRBJ2-7
V gene: TRBV19

CDR3 protein: CASSQTSDRPGELFF
CDR3 DNA: TGCGCCAGCAGCCAGACTAGCGATAGACCCGGGGAGCTGTTTTTT
clone size: -
D gene: TRBD2
J gene: TRBJ2-2
V gene: TRBV4-1

CDR3 protein: CASSLAKDRTYEQYF
CDR3 DNA: TGCGCCAGCAGCTTGGCCAAGGACAGAACCTACGAGCAGTACTTC
clone size: -
D gene: -
J gene: TRBJ2-7
V gene: TRBV5-1

CDR3 protein: CASSLWGDSSYNEQFF
CDR3 DNA: TGTGCCAGCAGTTTATGGGGGGACAGCTCCTACAATGAGCAGTTCTTC
clone size: -
D gene: TRBD1
J gene: TRBJ2-1
V gene: TRBV28

CDR3 protein: CASSFLYEQYF
CDR3 DNA: TGTGCCAGCAGTTTCCTCTACGAGCAGTACTTC
clone size: -
D gene: -
J gene: TRBJ2-7
V gene: TRBV11-2

CDR3 protein: CASSLGGGRAQYF
CDR3 DNA: TGTGCCAGCAGCCTCGGGGGTGGGCGGGCGCAGTATTTT
clone size: -
D gene: -
J gene: TRBJ2-3
V gene: TRBV7-2

CDR3 protein: CASSEAGGVHMGNQPQHF
CDR3 DNA: TGTGCCAGCAGTGAAGCGGGAGGCGTTCACATGGGCAATCAGCCCCAGCATTTT
clone size: few
D gene: -
J gene: TRBJ1-5
V gene: TRBV6-1